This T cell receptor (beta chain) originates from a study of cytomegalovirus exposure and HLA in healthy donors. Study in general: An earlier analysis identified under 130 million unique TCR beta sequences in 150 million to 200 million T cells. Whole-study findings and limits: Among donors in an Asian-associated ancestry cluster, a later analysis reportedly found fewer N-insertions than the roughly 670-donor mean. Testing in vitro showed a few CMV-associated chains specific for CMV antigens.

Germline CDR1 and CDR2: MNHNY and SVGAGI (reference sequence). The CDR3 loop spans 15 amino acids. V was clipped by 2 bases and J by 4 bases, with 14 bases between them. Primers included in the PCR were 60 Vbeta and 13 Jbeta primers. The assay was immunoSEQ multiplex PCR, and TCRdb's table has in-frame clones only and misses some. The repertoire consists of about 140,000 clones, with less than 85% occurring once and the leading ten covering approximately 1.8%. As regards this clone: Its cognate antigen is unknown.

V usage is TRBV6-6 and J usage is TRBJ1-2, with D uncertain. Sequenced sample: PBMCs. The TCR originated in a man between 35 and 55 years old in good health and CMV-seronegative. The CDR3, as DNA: TGTGCCAGCAGTTACGCCACACCAGGTACCTATGGCTACACCTTC. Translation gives CASSYATPGTYGYTF.